A selection of T cell receptor beta chains follows, all from one sample in a study of T cell repertoires in cytomegalovirus infection. MiXCR, run by TCRdb on the reads, gives a single entry per CDR3 protein. The sample has hundreds of thousands of distinct CDR3 sequences; approximately 25% are singletons. The sequenced material came from CD8+ T cells from PBMCs. The source of these receptors is a human donor in good health (CMV status not recorded). Some clones in this sample may be carry-over from other donors' samples. CDR3s include the opening cysteine and the closing phenylalanine or tryptophan. D genes are given only for firm matches. The size entry is marked missing in some rows and otherwise reads once, few, many or a size class.

D	size	J	V	CDR3	DNA
NA	many	TRBJ2-2	TRBV7-8	CASSAKGELFF	TGTGCCAGCAGCGCCAAGGGGGAGCTGTTTTTT
NA	few	TRBJ2-2	TRBV13	CASSLRLEELFF	TGTGCCAGCAGCTTGAGATTGGAGGAGCTGTTTTTT
TRBD1	NA	TRBJ2-3	TRBV28	CASSHRQGRSTDTQYF	TGTGCCAGCAGTCATCGACAGGGACGGAGCACAGATACGCAGTATTTT
TRBD1	many	TRBJ2-2	TRBV4-1	CASSQGTGFAGELFF	TGCGCCAGCAGCCAAGGGACAGGGTTTGCCGGGGAGCTGTTTTTT
NA	NA	TRBJ2-7	TRBV12-3/TRBV12-4	CASRAARVLHF	TGTGCCAGCAGAGCCGCAAGAGTGTTGCACTTC
NA	many	TRBJ2-1	TRBV6-2/TRBV6-3	CASSYSSMNSYNEQFF	TGTGCCAGCAGTTACTCGAGTATGAACTCCTACAATGAGCAGTTCTTC
TRBD2	NA	TRBJ2-1	TRBV29-1	CSAVAGGNEQFF	TGCAGCGCTGTAGCGGGGGGAAATGAGCAGTTCTTC
NA	many	TRBJ1-2	TRBV28	CASSPETVNYGYTF	TGTGCCAGCAGTCCCGAGACAGTCAACTATGGCTACACCTTC
NA	NA	TRBJ2-1	TRBV5-5	CASSPFAGIGEQFF	TGTGCCAGCAGCCCCTTTGCGGGGATAGGTGAGCAGTTCTTC
NA	NA	TRBJ2-5	TRBV5-8	CASSLRRGPTYQETQYF	TGTGCCAGCAGCCTACGGCGGGGACCTACGTACCAAGAGACCCAGTACTTC
NA	many	TRBJ1-3	TRBV7-2	CASSPTWDFGNTIYF	TGTGCCAGCAGCCCGACATGGGACTTCGGAAACACCATATATTTT
TRBD2	many	TRBJ2-1	TRBV6-4	CASRLSGGAYNEQFF	TGTGCCAGCCGCCTTAGCGGGGGGGCCTACAATGAGCAGTTCTTC
TRBD1	few	TRBJ2-7	TRBV10-3	CAISEWDRNYEQYF	TGTGCCATCAGTGAGTGGGACAGGAACTACGAGCAGTACTTC
TRBD1	NA	TRBJ2-2	TRBV7-2	CASSPPPGQGYTGELFF	TGTGCCAGCAGCCCCCCCCCGGGACAGGGATACACCGGGGAGCTGTTTTTT
NA	few	TRBJ2-2	TRBV7-9	CASRPTRPGELFF	TGTGCCAGCAGACCCACCAGGCCCGGGGAGCTGTTTTTT
NA	few	TRBJ1-1	TRBV20-1	CSAPGLVTEAFF	TGCAGTGCTCCAGGGTTGGTCACTGAAGCTTTCTTT
NA	few	TRBJ1-5	TRBV2	CASSEEGRVRNLYQPQHF	TGTGCCAGCAGTGAAGAGGGCAGGGTGCGTAACCTTTATCAGCCCCAGCATTTT
NA	many	TRBJ2-5	TRBV12-3/TRBV12-4	CASGETGEETQYF	TGTGCCAGCGGCGAGACGGGCGAAGAGACCCAGTACTTC
NA	NA	TRBJ2-7	TRBV20-1	CSARDRRTYYEQYF	TGCAGTGCTAGAGATCGTCGGACATACTACGAGCAGTACTTC
NA	NA	TRBJ2-4	TRBV20-1	CSARPKNIQYF	TGCAGTGCCCGACCCAAAAACATTCAGTACTTC
NA	NA	TRBJ2-1	TRBV19	CASSIVRDGYNEQFF	TGTGCCAGTAGTATAGTTAGGGATGGCTACAATGAGCAGTTCTTC
NA	few	TRBJ2-5	TRBV5-5	CASTWDGYQETQYF	TGTGCCAGCACCTGGGACGGATACCAAGAGACCCAGTACTTC
NA	many	TRBJ1-2	TRBV4-1	CASSHEPRAYGYTF	TGCGCCAGCAGCCACGAGCCCAGAGCCTATGGCTACACCTTC
NA	few	TRBJ1-5	TRBV27	CASSFNQRQPQHF	TGTGCCAGCAGTTTCAATCAGCGGCAGCCCCAGCATTTT
TRBD1	NA	TRBJ1-2	TRBV29-1	CSVVTGGPMGYTF	TGCAGCGTTGTGACAGGGGGCCCTATGGGCTACACCTTC
NA	many	TRBJ1-4	TRBV28	CASSLMGQEREKLFF	TGTGCCAGCAGTTTAATGGGGCAGGAAAGGGAAAAACTGTTTTTT
TRBD2	few	TRBJ2-5	TRBV5-4	CASSFSGTQETQYF	TGTGCCAGCAGCTTTAGCGGGACCCAGGAGACCCAGTACTTC
NA	NA	TRBJ1-4	TRBV12-3/TRBV12-4	CASSSSGGLEKLFF	TGTGCCAGCAGTTCCTCGGGGGGGCTTGAAAAACTGTTTTTT
NA	few	TRBJ1-3	TRBV20-1	CSAPGYTGGFGNTIYF	TGCAGTGCGCCAGGATACACGGGCGGCTTCGGAAACACCATATATTTT
TRBD2	NA	TRBJ2-5	TRBV4-1	CASSPQGAGVYQETQYF	TGCGCCAGCAGCCCCCAGGGAGCGGGGGTGTACCAAGAGACCCAGTACTTC
TRBD1	NA	TRBJ2-1	TRBV29-1	CSVGRTGDFYNEQFF	TGCAGCGTTGGCCGGACAGGGGACTTTTACAATGAGCAGTTCTTC
NA	many	TRBJ2-1	TRBV6-2/TRBV6-3	CASSYSGLPGQFF	TGTGCCAGCAGTTACTCGGGCCTCCCCGGGCAGTTCTTC
NA	many	TRBJ1-1	TRBV28	CASSPAGGSSEAFF	TGTGCCAGCAGTCCGGCGGGTGGGAGTTCTGAAGCTTTCTTT
TRBD1	many	TRBJ1-1	TRBV28	CASSILPGGLYTEAFF	TGTGCCAGCAGCATCCTCCCAGGGGGACTTTACACTGAAGCTTTCTTT
NA	few	TRBJ2-6	TRBV27	CASSQTISGANVLTF	TGTGCCAGCAGTCAAACGATCTCTGGGGCCAACGTCCTGACTTTC
NA	few	TRBJ1-3	TRBV29-1	CSVVDPSSGNTIYF	TGCAGCGTTGTCGACCCGAGCTCTGGAAACACCATATATTTT
TRBD2	few	TRBJ2-1	TRBV28	CASSSGTSVYNEQFF	TGTGCCAGCAGTTCCGGGACTAGCGTCTACAATGAGCAGTTCTTC
NA	few	TRBJ2-5	TRBV20-1	CSASSWPTQETQYF	TGCAGTGCGTCGTCGTGGCCCACCCAAGAGACCCAGTACTTC
NA	NA	TRBJ1-1	TRBV20-1	CSAPPGPMNTEAFF	TGCAGTGCCCCGCCGGGACCTATGAACACTGAAGCTTTCTTT
NA	NA	TRBJ1-2	TRBV9	CASSVAEEGGNGYTF	TGTGCCAGCAGCGTAGCTGAAGAGGGAGGAAATGGCTACACCTTC
NA	NA	TRBJ2-5	TRBV28	CASSLGRGSLGVQETQYF	TGTGCCAGCAGTTTAGGCAGAGGGTCACTAGGGGTCCAAGAGACCCAGTACTTC
NA	few	TRBJ1-1	TRBV5-6	CASSFRSSLLNTEAFF	TGTGCCAGCAGCTTCCGGTCGTCCTTACTGAACACTGAAGCTTTCTTT
TRBD1	few	TRBJ1-5	TRBV15	CATRPDRVWYQPQHF	TGTGCCACCCGGCCTGACAGGGTTTGGTATCAGCCCCAGCATTTT
TRBD1	few	TRBJ2-7	TRBV27	CASRQGFFGLYEQYF	TGTGCCAGCCGACAGGGGTTCTTCGGACTCTACGAGCAGTACTTC
TRBD1	NA	TRBJ2-1	TRBV29-1	CSVLPGQHNEQFF	TGCAGCGTTTTACCGGGACAGCACAATGAGCAGTTCTTC
NA	many	TRBJ2-1	TRBV7-2	CASSRDRMYEQFF	TGTGCCAGCAGCAGAGATAGGATGTATGAGCAGTTCTTC
NA	NA	TRBJ2-7	TRBV4-1	CASSLQPGHPYEQYF	TGCGCCAGCAGCCTTCAACCGGGACACCCCTACGAGCAGTACTTC
NA	once	TRBJ2-7	TRBV14	CASSQEGVETGTGRGEQYF	TGTGCCAGCAGCCAAGAGGGGGTTGAGACCGGCACAGGGAGAGGCGAGCAGTACTTC
NA	NA	TRBJ1-5	TRBV24-1	CATSDTTVRPQHF	TGTGCCACCAGTGACACGACGGTCCGGCCCCAGCATTTT
TRBD1	few	TRBJ1-2	TRBV12-3/TRBV12-4	CASSLSFGDRGFYGYTF	TGTGCCAGCAGTCTCTCGTTTGGGGACAGGGGGTTCTATGGCTACACCTTC
NA	NA	TRBJ2-1	TRBV7-9	CASSLTQGNSNEQFF	TGTGCCAGCAGCTTAACCCAGGGGAATTCCAATGAGCAGTTCTTC
NA	many	TRBJ1-1	TRBV29-1	CSVEDWNTEAFF	TGCAGCGTTGAAGATTGGAACACTGAAGCTTTCTTT
NA	NA	TRBJ1-2	TRBV29-1	CSVGGGEGYGYTF	TGCAGCGTTGGAGGGGGAGAGGGCTATGGCTACACCTTC
TRBD1	NA	TRBJ1-2	TRBV12-5	CASGPSGTVYGYTF	TGTGCTAGTGGTCCCTCCGGGACAGTCTATGGCTACACCTTC
NA	many	TRBJ2-7	TRBV7-7	CASSSFTSAEQYF	TGTGCTAGCAGCTCTTTTACCAGCGCGGAGCAGTACTTC
NA	few	TRBJ2-2	TRBV5-3	CASSLGVGNTGELFF	TGTGCCAGCAGCTTGGGGGTCGGAAACACCGGGGAGCTGTTTTTT
TRBD2	NA	TRBJ2-1	TRBV5-1	CASSLFFSGGGMNNEQFF	TGCGCCAGCAGCTTGTTTTTCAGTGGCGGGGGTATGAACAATGAGCAGTTCTTC